This TCR beta chain appears in the sequencing data of a study of cytomegalovirus exposure and HLA in healthy donors. Vbeta (60) and Jbeta (13) primers were used in the PCR. Clones were sequenced by immunoSEQ multiplex PCR, and TCRdb holds only the in-frame ones, with some missing. The table records 85,000 to 120,000 clones, 70% to 85% of them present only once. The CDR3 sequence is 11 residues long. Germline assignment: CDR1 SQVTM and CDR2 ANQGSEA. J gave up 6 bases and V 7 bases, and 6 bases lay outside the gene matches. The sequencing input was PBMCs. The chain recombines TRBV29-1 with TRBJ2-7, with 7 bases fitting TRBD2. The sequence was collected from a boy between 10 and 17 years old in good health and CMV-seronegative. The CDR3 loop reads CSAGGGVEQYF. The CDR3 DNA sequence: TGCAGCGCGGGGGGTGGGGTCGAGCAGTACTTC.